This TCR beta chain is from a study of blood T cell repertoires in COVID-19. The study recruited people aged about 18 to 95 years across about two dozen US areas. Original processing notes: Reference gene primer amplification gave estimated nucleated cell counts. Only in-frame clones appear in the TCRdb table, and some are missing; sequencing was by immunoSEQ multiplex PCR. The V and J calls and clone size were taken over from that table, and D and trimming were inferred from the DNA. Of roughly 240,000 clones in the sample, about 83% are singletons; the top ten hold approximately 2.1%. V lost 7 bases and J 2 bases, leaving 8 bases between the germline ends. Germline loops: CDR1 SQVTM, CDR2 ANQGSEA. The CDR3 is 12 amino acids.

Sequencing was performed on PBMCs or T cells enriched from blood (not recorded which). The source is a woman aged 50 to 60 who had recovered from COVID-19. The chain recombines TRBV29-1 with TRBJ2-2; possibly TRBD2 for D (5 bases). The CDR3 region has the DNA TGCAGCGCCGGGGAAAACACCGGGGAGCTGTTTTTT. Its protein product is CSAGENTGELFF.